Here is one TCR beta chain with its context. Its antigen has not been determined. Base qualities are not at hand, and no much larger clone is one base apart. Graves' hyperthyroidism was defined as stable when no progression to ophthalmopathy occurred over 18 months of follow-up. The hyperthyroidism patients were between 18 and 65 years old and newly diagnosed, with a disease duration of less than 2 months. Patients with uncontrolled infections, other autoimmune diseases, pregnancy or lactation were excluded. Clinical symptoms, serum thyroxine and TRAb, thyroid ultrasound, and orbital computed tomography formed the basis for the diagnoses. PBMCs were isolated from more than 8 ml of fresh peripheral blood by Ficoll-Paque density gradient centrifugation. Total RNA was extracted with Trizol reagent, and quality was checked on an Agilent 2100 Bioanalyzer. These data come from a study of T cells in Graves' hyperthyroidism and ophthalmopathy (dated by TCRdb to between 2018 and 2021). About the study as a whole: Peripheral blood samples were taken at the time of initial diagnosis, prior to any treatment. A discovery cohort of approximately 100 patients, roughly 43 with Graves' ophthalmopathy and about 60 with stable Graves' hyperthyroidism, was used to find distinguishing TCR V-J signatures. Whether ophthalmopathy could be predicted prospectively was tested in an independent validation cohort made up of about 18 hyperthyroidism patients plus 17 patients who later progressed to ophthalmopathy. The 100 discovery patients were randomly split 7:3 into training and test sets. Thyroid tissue and blood T-cell repertoires from six or seven Graves' hyperthyroidism patients were also compared in the study. After blood sampling, hyperthyroidism patients were treated with methimazole at a starting dose of 30 mg daily, and ophthalmopathy patients were treated with high-dose intravenous methylprednisolone. The paper reports TCR Vbeta CDR3 sequencing of more than 120 peripheral blood samples: over 40 ophthalmopathy, roughly 74 hyperthyroidism and 17 progressor patients. What the work shows at the level of the full study, not this receptor alone: A model built on a 13 V-J signature distinguished ophthalmopathy from stable hyperthyroidism, reaching about 89% sensitivity and around 82% specificity in cross-validation and 80%/75% in testing. In validation, progression to ophthalmopathy was predicted by the model with almost 71% sensitivity and 72.22% specificity, a median of approximately 7.1 months before onset. Sample size was not statistically predetermined, and blinding of investigators to group allocation was not performed. Most expanded thyroid clonotypes (frequency above 0.001) were also detected in blood, a finding suggesting that blood repertoires may reflect thyroid immune responses.

At the junction V is shortened by 8 bases and J by 0 bases; bases outside the gene matches: 10. Taken from the germline V gene, the CDR1 and CDR2 loops are MNHNS and SASEGT. Inclusive of the bounding cysteine and phenylalanine, the CDR3 is 17 residues long. The read is trimmed to its CDR3 DNA, 51 bases read in frame from base 1. Amplification of TCR beta CDR3 regions was carried out from RNA transcripts. A first-round RT-PCR of the TCR CDR3 used the HTBI primer set with the Qiagen OneStep RT-PCR kit. A second multiplex PCR round built the libraries, followed by size selection and purification. The libraries were sequenced on an Illumina HiSeq2000 using paired-end 100 bp reads. Concerning the study's data processing: Raw data were processed with SOAPnuke, discarding reads with adapters, uncalled bases, mean Phred below 15, or no exact constant-primer or identifier match. COPE v1.2.5 was used to merge the high-quality paired reads, and each unique nucleotide sequence was defined as a clonotype. MiTCR v1.1 was used to align the clonotypes against IMGT TRBV, TRBD and TRBJ reference segments. Analysis was restricted to V-J combinations with a frequency above 0.0001, which covered 98% to 99.2% of repertoires. The TCS score was defined as F50 (clonal expansion) divided by E x V (chaos), with BLOSUM62-based TCRdist calculated between CDR3 peptides within each V-J. Welch's t-statistics and random forest reduced 514 V-J features to roughly 13, which were used in a naive Bayes classifier (R e1071). The public reads were run again by TCRdb, first through fastp at Q25 and then through MiXCR, and only productive beta chains were kept. Rows with one shared CDR3 protein collapse into an entry with the most common genes and DNA. TCRdb, rather than the study authors, made the V and J calls. The sample profile shows fewer than 700,000 distinct CDR3 sequences; around 15% of them were found once. Of the sample, 3.8% falls within the top ten clones.

This receptor was obtained from a woman in her twenties or thirties with Graves' hyperthyroidism. The sequence links TRBV6-1 to TRBJ2-3; TRBD2 lines up with 11 middle nucleotides. Sample: blood. At the DNA level, the sequence is TGTGCCAGCTCCGGGACTAGCGGTTTATCTAGCACAGATACGCAGTATTTT. This is translated as CASSGTSGLSSTDTQYF.